The 26 T cell receptor beta chains below were found in one sample sequenced in a study of blood T cell repertoires in COVID-19. Assay: immunoSEQ multiplex PCR; the TCRdb copy retains only in-frame clones and omits some. The sample has 70,000 to 95,000 clones, about four fifths seen once. Source material: peripheral blood. The receptors originated from a human donor in a cohort sampled during active COVID-19.

The CDR3 reads CASSPRGGRADTQYF. Here the CDR3 DNA reads TGTGCCAGCAGCCCGCGGGGGGGCCGGGCAGATACGCAGTATTTT. The V call is TRBV7-3, the J call TRBJ2-3; 9 nucleotides line up with TRBD2. V was pared by 5 bases and J by 4 bases, with 7 bases of the junction left unmatched. The germline gives CDR1 SGHTA, CDR2 FQGTGA. This CDR3 has 15 residues.

V usage is TRBV25-1 and J usage is TRBJ2-7, with D possibly matching TRBD2 (5 bases). The germline gives CDR1 MGHDK, CDR2 SYGVNS. The CDR3 is 13 amino acids. V lost 8 bases and J 0 bases, leaving 11 bases between the germline ends. The CDR3 DNA follows: TGTGCCAGCGGCAGGACTTCCTCCTACGAGCAGTACTTC. Its translation is CASGRTSSYEQYF.

The V call is TRBV2, the J call TRBJ1-1, with TRBD1 as a possible D gene (6 bases). V was clipped by 4 bases and J by 8 bases, with 11 bases between them. This CDR3 has 12 residues. The germline gives CDR1 SNHLY, CDR2 FYNNEI. The CDR3 DNA follows: TGTGCCAGCAGTGGATCGGGACAAGAAGCTTTCTTT. This sequence encodes CASSGSGQEAFF.

J is TRBJ2-1 and V is TRBV20-1, with TRBD2 matching 7 bases. Germline trimming cut 3 bases from V and 9 bases from J; bases unmatched to any gene: 11. The CDR3 has 14 residues. CDR1 DFQATT and CDR2 SNEGSKA come from the germline V gene (reference sequence). The CDR3 loop is CSASVASGLREQFF. The CDR3 DNA reads TGCAGTGCTAGTGTGGCTAGCGGCCTACGTGAGCAGTTCTTC.

The chain employs TRBV9 and TRBJ2-3; the match to TRBD2 covers 8 bases. The J segment lost 3 bases and the V segment lost 0 bases, leaving 12 bases of the junction unmatched. The CDR3 extends over 18 amino acids. The germline V gene has CDR1 SGDLS and CDR2 YYNGEE. The CDR3 DNA reads TGTGCCAGCAGCGTAGCGGGGGGGATAGCGGGGCGAACAGATACGCAGTATTTT. Residues: CASSVAGGIAGRTDTQYF.

The chain is built from TRBV24-1 and TRBJ2-1, with TRBD2 as a possible D gene (5 bases). The germline V gene encodes CDR1 KGHDR and CDR2 SFDVKD. V lost 3 bases and J 0 bases, leaving 8 bases between the germline ends. The CDR3 has 15 amino acids. CDR3 coding DNA: TGTGCCACCAGTGATAAGCGGAGCTCCTACAATGAGCAGTTCTTC. Its protein product is CATSDKRSSYNEQFF.

The rearrangement links TRBV10-3 to TRBJ2-7, with 12 bases aligning to TRBD2. V shed 3 bases and J 3 bases; nucleotides not matched to a gene: 9. This CDR3 is 17 amino acids long. The germline CDR1 and CDR2 sequences are ENHRY and SYGVKD. This CDR3 reads CAISDPASGGARYEQYF. The CDR3 DNA is TGTGCCATCAGTGATCCGGCTAGCGGGGGGGCCCGCTACGAGCAGTACTTC.

This clone was detected only a few times. The chain is built from TRBV5-1 and TRBJ1-1; D call uncertain. There are 18 residues in the CDR3. In germline, CDR1 is SGHRS, CDR2 YFSETQ. Trimming removed 1 base from V and 0 bases from J, with 19 bases in between. CDR3 residues: CASSLTLAGVRMNTEAFF. Written as DNA, the CDR3 is TGCGCCAGCAGCTTGACACTGGCCGGGGTCCGCATGAACACTGAAGCTTTCTTT. The full variable domain, completed using reference TRBV5-1 and TRBJ1-1, is KAGVTQTPRYLIKTRGQQVTLSCSPISGHRSVSWYQQTPGQGLQFLFEYFSETQRNKGNFPGRFSGRQFSNSRSEMNVSTLELGDSALYLCASSLTLAGVRMNTEAFFGQGTRLTVV.

The genes are TRBV3-1 (or the pseudogene TRBV3-2) and TRBJ1-2; possibly TRBD1 for D (6 bases). This CDR3 has 17 residues. The germline V and J ends were trimmed by 8 bases and 0 bases, with 22 bases remaining between them. Germline values: CDR1 LGHDT, CDR2 YNNKEL (reference sequence). CDR3 amino acids: CASGPHRVGKTNYGYTF. CDR3 bases: TGTGCCAGCGGACCCCACAGGGTGGGTAAGACTAACTATGGCTACACCTTC.

The chain has TRBV5-1 and TRBJ2-3, with 8 positions matching TRBD2. This CDR3 has 16 amino acids. With 2 bases clipped from V and 1 base from J, the junction kept 6 bases outside the gene matches. Germline V gene sequence: CDR1 SGHRS, CDR2 YFSETQ. CDR3 nucleotides: TGCGCCAGCAGCTTATCGGGGGGGCCCGGCACAGATACGCAGTATTTT. Translating it yields CASSLSGGPGTDTQYF.

The chain couples TRBV28 to TRBJ1-1; 7 bases are shared with TRBD1. The CDR3 length is 13 residues. Trimming removed 7 bases from V and 5 bases from J; junction bases left unmatched: 7. Germline CDR1 reads MDHEN; CDR2 reads SYDVKM. The CDR3 sequence is CASTPWGQTEAFF. CDR3 sequence (DNA): TGTGCCAGCACCCCATGGGGACAGACTGAAGCTTTCTTT.

This clone appeared a single time. The J gene is TRBJ1-5, the V gene TRBV19, with 7 bases that match TRBD1. Germline V gives CDR1 LNHDA, CDR2 SQIVND (reference sequence). The CDR3 is 16 amino acids. Germline trimming cut 5 bases from V and 3 bases from J; bases unmatched to any gene: 10. The CDR3, as DNA: TGTGCCAGTAGTCCCTCAATGGGACAGTACAATCAGCCCCAGCATTTT. Protein: CASSPSMGQYNQPQHF.

This clone was seen just once. In DNA form, the CDR3 reads TGCGCCAGCAGGAACGCACAGGGTTCCTACGAGCAGTACTTC. Its protein product is CASRNAQGSYEQYF. The chain carries TRBV5-1 and TRBJ2-7, with D possibly TRBD1 on 6 matching bases. V lost 5 bases and J lost 1, with 13 bases in between. This CDR3 is 14 amino acids long. Germline V gives CDR1 SGHRS, CDR2 YFSETQ.

The chain uses TRBV6-6 and TRBJ1-1, with TRBD1 identical over 7 bases. The germline CDR1 and CDR2 sequences are MNHNY and SVGAGI (reference sequence). Trimming took 4 bases from V and 1 from J; bases not matched to a gene: 9. This CDR3 contains 16 residues. The CDR3 DNA reads TGTGCCAGCAGTTTGTCCAGGGGGTGGGGGAACACTGAAGCTTTCTTT. It is translated as CASSLSRGWGNTEAFF.

This clone was observed once. The genes are TRBV19 and TRBJ2-1; 7 positions match TRBD2. Germline V gives CDR1 LNHDA, CDR2 SQIVND (reference sequence). After removal of 4 bases from V and 3 bases from J, the junction contained 6 bases not matched to a gene. The length of the CDR3 is 15 residues. As DNA, the CDR3 is TGTGCCAGTAGTAAGCGCGGGGGACTCTACAATGAGCAGTTCTTC. Encoded protein: CASSKRGGLYNEQFF.

The sample holds a few counts of this clone. The chain joins TRBV5-1 to TRBJ2-7; no reliable D call. The CDR3 extends over 13 amino acids. Germline-derived CDR1 and CDR2 are SGHRS and YFSETQ. Deletions cut 5 bases from V and 0 bases from J, with 9 bases between. The CDR3 sequence: CASRTAASYEQYF. Here the CDR3 DNA reads TGCGCCAGCAGGACGGCGGCCTCCTACGAGCAGTACTTC.

The rearrangement uses TRBV14 and TRBJ2-3; 9 nucleotides line up with TRBD1. V trimming: 4 bases; J trimming: 4 bases; junction bases outside the gene matches: 6. Germline V gene lookup returns CDR1 SGHDN and CDR2 FVKESK. The CDR3 is 15 amino acids. CDR3 coding DNA: TGTGCCAGCAGCCCCGGGACAGGGCGGTCAGATACGCAGTATTTT. This translates into CASSPGTGRSDTQYF.

The chain has TRBV15 and TRBJ2-1, with 13 bases aligning to TRBD2. With V trimmed by 3 bases and J by 7 bases, 6 bases remained unmatched. This CDR3 region has 16 residues. Germline CDR1 reads LNHNV; CDR2 reads YYDKDF (reference sequence). The CDR3 reads CATSSGLAGVFNEQFF. The CDR3 DNA is TGTGCCACCAGCAGCGGACTAGCGGGGGTTTTTAATGAGCAGTTCTTC.

The chain links TRBV6-1 to TRBJ2-1; 10 nucleotides line up with TRBD2. The germline V gene encodes CDR1 MNHNS and CDR2 SASEGT. The CDR3 contains 17 residues. J lost 3 bases, V lost 2 bases, and 7 bases had no gene match. CDR3 amino acids: CASSELAGDRLYNEQFF. CDR3 nucleotide sequence: TGTGCCAGCAGTGAACTAGCGGGGGACCGGCTCTACAATGAGCAGTTCTTC.

This clone has only a few counts. The chain has TRBV2 and TRBJ2-1; 9 nucleotides agree with TRBD1. Germline V lookup: CDR1 SNHLY, CDR2 FYNNEI. This CDR3 spans 16 amino acids. V lost 8 bases, J lost 6 bases, and 14 bases stayed unmatched. This chain's CDR3 is CASVQGAPVYFNEQFF. The DNA of the CDR3 is TGTGCCAGCGTACAGGGGGCGCCTGTATATTTCAATGAGCAGTTCTTC.

This clone was observed a handful of times. The rearrangement uses TRBV9 and TRBJ1-5, with D possibly TRBD1 on 5 matching bases. The CDR3 loop spans 16 amino acids. Trimming removed 1 base at V and 7 bases at J, with 18 bases between. Germline CDR1 reads SGDLS; CDR2 reads YYNGEE. The CDR3 spells CASSVPPRGESQPQHF. CDR3 in DNA: TGTGCCAGCAGCGTACCCCCTCGGGGGGAAAGCCAGCCCCAGCATTTT.

CDR3 in amino acids: CAMTGTGRDWGKLFF. CDR3 in DNA: TGTGCCATGACCGGGACAGGGAGGGACTGGGGAAAACTGTTTTTT. The genes are TRBV6-5 and TRBJ1-4; 9 bases match TRBD1. The CDR3 sequence is 15 residues long. CDR1 and CDR2 from the germline V gene are MNHEY and SVGAGI. Trimming at V came to 10 bases and at J to 10 bases, leaving 16 bases not matched to a gene.

This chain joins TRBV5-1 and TRBJ2-7; a weak D match, TRBD2 (5 bases). Trimming cost V 3 bases and J 1 base, with 17 bases left between them. The CDR3 spans 16 residues. Per the germline V gene, CDR1 is SGHRS and CDR2 is YFSETQ. The CDR3 loop is CASSYVGGRLSYEQYF. The CDR3 DNA follows: TGCGCCAGCAGCTATGTCGGAGGAAGGCTATCCTACGAGCAGTACTTC.

In this sample, this clone turned up once. The CDR3 DNA follows: TGTGCCACCAGACCAGCTTGGGGGGTGGGGTACAATGAGCAGTTCTTC. Protein product: CATRPAWGVGYNEQFF. V usage is TRBV15 and J usage is TRBJ2-1; D is possibly TRBD2 (6 bases). The germline V and J ends were trimmed by 6 bases and 4 bases, with 19 bases remaining between them. CDR3 size: 16 residues. Germline-derived CDR1 and CDR2 are LNHNV and YYDKDF (reference sequence).

This chain joins TRBV7-9 and TRBJ1-6, with TRBD1 matching 9 bases. Germline assignment: CDR1 SEHNR and CDR2 FQNEAQ (reference sequence). V dropped 5 bases and J dropped 9; count of bases not matched to a gene: 11. This CDR3 comprises 16 residues. The CDR3 nucleotides read TGTGCCAGCAGCGTCTCGAGCGGGACAGGGCGTTCACCCCTCCACTTT. It codes for CASSVSSGTGRSPLHF. The full variable domain, completed using reference TRBV7-9 and TRBJ1-6, is DTGVSQNPRHKITKRGQNVTFRCDPISEHNRLYWYRQTLGQGPEFLTYFQNEAQLEKSRLLSDRFSAERPKGSFSTLEIQRTEQGDSAMYLCASSVSSGTGRSPLHFGNGTRLTVT.

V and J are TRBV15 and TRBJ1-1; D remains ambiguous. The V and J ends lost 5 bases and 0 bases respectively, with 10 bases between them. In germline, CDR1 is LNHNV, CDR2 YYDKDF (reference sequence). There are 14 residues in the CDR3. The DNA for the CDR3 is TGTGCCACCAGCGTTGGCGGGATGAACACTGAAGCTTTCTTT. Translated, it gives CATSVGGMNTEAFF.